This TCR beta chain was recorded in a study of blood T cell repertoires in COVID-19 (dated by TCRdb to the early 2020s). Context from the whole study: Samples from collaborators originated in the United States, Italy and Spain and spanned both the acute and convalescent phases of COVID-19. Subjects who had been exposed to COVID-19, were actively infected with it, or had recovered from it provided the deeply sampled blood TCRbeta repertoires that made up the dataset. The samples were drawn from two sources: the first 160 participants of the ongoing ImmuneRACE study, and 1,000 to 1,500 subjects contributed by 6 global collaborators. Where HLA class I and class II types were available, the types were taken from metadata supplied by the sample provider, not from assay-based typing. The repertoires were released in a freely available public database meant as a resource for research on the immune response to SARS-CoV-2. Sample metadata almost always included a de-identified subject ID, COVID-19 status, age in years and sex. The material from the prospective study consisted of cDNA or gDNA derived from T cells, B-cell-depleted T cells, or PBMCs.

Findings and caveats that apply to the study as a whole: The quantity of clinical and demographic metadata differed by source and by participant and was supplied without curation.

Participants in the prospective study were aged about 18 to 95 years, lived in under 30 United States geographic areas, and enrolled through a virtual design. In the prospective study, cohorts were assigned on the basis of participant-reported clinical history obtained from a screening survey and a study questionnaire. A participant counted as exposed if, within 2 weeks of entering the study, that participant had been in contact with someone who had a PCR-confirmed or clinician-diagnosed COVID-19 case. In the prospective study, whole blood, serum and a nasopharyngeal or oropharyngeal swab were collected from each participant by mobile phlebotomists. Over a roughly 2-month period, participants in the prospective study had the option of providing additional blood draws and questionnaires. Before DNA extraction, blood samples from the prospective study were shipped at room temperature or frozen. The CDR3 goes from the cysteine to the phenylalanine over 15 residues. Only CDR3 DNA remains: 45 bases, in frame from the first base. V ends up 5 bases short and J 5 bases short, with an unmatched junction base count of 7. For CDR1 and CDR2, the germline V gene (reference sequence) lists LNHNV and YYDKDF.

Remarks on this clone: No cognate antigen has been identified for it. Nothing much larger sits one base from this clone, and base qualities are not available.

TCRbeta CDR3 regions were amplified from genomic DNA using the immunoSEQ Assay, a bias-controlled multiplex PCR. The authors processed their data as follows. Nucleated cell counts per sample were estimated from amplification of reference gene primers within the assay. To quantify the absolute abundance of each unique TCRbeta CDR3 rearrangement, sequence reads were collapsed and filtered. For each sample, productive Simpson clonality was calculated by taking the square root of Simpson's diversity index across productive rearrangements. Not all clones reach the TCRdb copy of this immuneACCESS table, which keeps in-frame sequences only. Checked studies attribute under half of the gap to unresolved V genes and leave the rest unexplained. That table is the source of V, J and clone size, and D and trimming were worked out from the DNA. The sample table shows roughly 150,000 clones, and 75% to 90% are seen once. The ten largest clones take up roughly 3.9% of the sample.

This chain is built from TRBV15 and TRBJ1-5; 9 central bases correspond to TRBD1. The sequenced sample was PBMCs or T cells enriched from blood (not recorded which). This TCR was sampled from a woman aged 40 to 50 who had been exposed to COVID-19. The CDR3 has the sequence CATSRDRAGDQPQHF. DNA sequence: TGTGCCACCAGCCGGGACAGGGCAGGGGATCAGCCCCAGCATTTT.